This TCR beta chain was captured in a study of CD8 T cells in Susac syndrome. The CDR3 runs 17 residues. Germline trimming cut 10 bases from V and 0 bases from J; bases unmatched to any gene: 16. Looked up from germline, CDR1 is MDHEN and CDR2 is SYDVKM. When the RNA was reverse transcribed, random hexamers were used with an input of roughly 0.5 to 1 ug. MiXCR, applied by TCRdb to the immunoSEQ multiplex PCR reads, yields one record per CDR3 protein. The sample shows roughly 84,000 distinct CDR3 sequences, roughly 96% of them seen only once. The TCR was taken from a human donor with Susac syndrome. Sequencing input: CD8+ T cells from PBMCs. The V call is TRBV28, the J call TRBJ2-7, with 9 bases lining up with TRBD2. CDR3 protein: CATVPGTSPFGSYEQYF. CDR3 nucleotide sequence: TGTGCCACCGTCCCCGGGACTAGCCCGTTCGGCTCCTACGAGCAGTACTTC. The whole variable domain, remainder taken from reference TRBV28 and TRBJ2-7, is DVKVTQSSRYLVKRTGEKVFLECVQDMDHENMFWYRQDPGLGLRLIYFSYDVKMKEKGDIPEGYSVSREKKERFSLILESASTNQTSMYLCATVPGTSPFGSYEQYFGPGTRLTVT.